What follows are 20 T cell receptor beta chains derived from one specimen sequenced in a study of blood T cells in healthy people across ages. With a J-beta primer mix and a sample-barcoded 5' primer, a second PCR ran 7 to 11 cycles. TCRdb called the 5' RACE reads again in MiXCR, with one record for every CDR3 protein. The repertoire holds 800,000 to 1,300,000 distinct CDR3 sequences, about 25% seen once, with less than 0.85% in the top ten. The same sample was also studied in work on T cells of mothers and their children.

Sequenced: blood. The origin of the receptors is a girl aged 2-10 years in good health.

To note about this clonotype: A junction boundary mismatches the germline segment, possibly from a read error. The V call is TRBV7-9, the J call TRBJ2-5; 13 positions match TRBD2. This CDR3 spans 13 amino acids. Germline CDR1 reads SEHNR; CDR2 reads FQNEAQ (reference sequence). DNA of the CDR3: TGTGCCAGCAGCTATGGGACTAGCGGGACCCTGGACTTC. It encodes CASSYGTSGTLDF.

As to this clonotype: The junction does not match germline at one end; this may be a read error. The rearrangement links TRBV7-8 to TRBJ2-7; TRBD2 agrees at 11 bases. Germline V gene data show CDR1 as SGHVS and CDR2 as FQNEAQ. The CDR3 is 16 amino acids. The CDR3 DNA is TGCGCCAGCAGCTTGGGACTAGCGGTGACGGGATACGAGCAGTACTTC. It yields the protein CASSLGLAVTGYEQYF.

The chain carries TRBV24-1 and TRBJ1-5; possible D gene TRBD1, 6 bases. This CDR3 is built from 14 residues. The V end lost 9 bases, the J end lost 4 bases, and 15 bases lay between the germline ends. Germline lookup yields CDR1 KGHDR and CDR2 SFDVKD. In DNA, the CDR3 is TGTGCCACCCAGTTTGGGGGGCTGAATCAGCCCCAGCATTTT. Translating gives CATQFGGLNQPQHF.

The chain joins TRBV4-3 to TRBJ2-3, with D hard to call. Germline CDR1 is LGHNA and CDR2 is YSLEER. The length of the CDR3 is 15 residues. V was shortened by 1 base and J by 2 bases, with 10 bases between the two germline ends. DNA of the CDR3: TGCGCCAGCAGCCAAGCTTGGGCCCTCACAGATACGCAGTATTTT. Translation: CASSQAWALTDTQYF.

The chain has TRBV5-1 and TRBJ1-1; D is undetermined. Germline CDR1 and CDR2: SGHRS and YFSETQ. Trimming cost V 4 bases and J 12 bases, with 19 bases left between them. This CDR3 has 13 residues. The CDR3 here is CASSAGPGTLTFF. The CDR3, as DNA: TGCGCCAGCAGCGCCGGACCGGGCACCTTGACTTTCTTT.

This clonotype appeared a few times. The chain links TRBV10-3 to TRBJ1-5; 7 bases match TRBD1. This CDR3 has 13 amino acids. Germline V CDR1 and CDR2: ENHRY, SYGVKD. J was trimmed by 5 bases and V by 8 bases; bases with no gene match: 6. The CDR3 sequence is CAISDREDQPQHF. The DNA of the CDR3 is TGTGCCATCTCCGACAGGGAGGATCAGCCCCAGCATTTT.

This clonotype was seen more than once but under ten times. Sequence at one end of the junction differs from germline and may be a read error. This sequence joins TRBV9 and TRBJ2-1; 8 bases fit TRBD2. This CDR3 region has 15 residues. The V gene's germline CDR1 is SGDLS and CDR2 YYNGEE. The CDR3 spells CASGVAGSSYNEQFF. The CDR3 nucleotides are TGTGCCAGCGGCGTAGCGGGGAGCTCCTACAATGAGCAGTTCTTC.

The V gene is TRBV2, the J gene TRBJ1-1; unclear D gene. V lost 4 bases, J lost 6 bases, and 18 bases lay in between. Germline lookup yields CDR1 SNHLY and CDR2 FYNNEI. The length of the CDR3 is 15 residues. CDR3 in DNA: TGTGCCAGCAGTGTGGCGGACGGACGTCTCCCTGAAGCTTTCTTT. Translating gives CASSVADGRLPEAFF.

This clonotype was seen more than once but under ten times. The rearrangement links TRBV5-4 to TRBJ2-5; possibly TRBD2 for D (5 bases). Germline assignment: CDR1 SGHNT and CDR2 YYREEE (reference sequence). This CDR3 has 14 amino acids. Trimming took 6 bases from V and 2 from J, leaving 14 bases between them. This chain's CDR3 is CASTESGLQETQYF. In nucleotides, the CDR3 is TGTGCCAGCACCGAAAGCGGCCTTCAAGAGACCCAGTACTTC.

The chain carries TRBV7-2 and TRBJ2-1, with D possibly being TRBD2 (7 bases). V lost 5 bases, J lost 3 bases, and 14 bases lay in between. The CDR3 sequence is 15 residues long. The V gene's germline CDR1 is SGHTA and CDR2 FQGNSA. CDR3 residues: CASSPEGGGYNEQFF. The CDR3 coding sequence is TGTGCCAGCAGCCCCGAGGGGGGGGGCTACAATGAGCAGTTCTTC. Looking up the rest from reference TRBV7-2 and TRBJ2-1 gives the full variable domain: GAGVSQSPSNKVTEKGKDVELRCDPISGHTALYWYRQSLGQGLEFLIYFQGNSAPDKSGLPSDRFSAERTGGSVSTLTIQRTQQEDSAVYLCASSPEGGGYNEQFFGPGTRLTVL.

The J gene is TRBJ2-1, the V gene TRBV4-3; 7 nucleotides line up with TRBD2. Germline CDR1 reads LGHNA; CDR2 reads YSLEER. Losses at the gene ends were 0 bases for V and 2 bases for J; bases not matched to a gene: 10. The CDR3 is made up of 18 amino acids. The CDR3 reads CASSQEGFGGSPYNEQFF. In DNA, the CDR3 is TGCGCCAGCAGCCAAGAGGGCTTTGGCGGGAGTCCCTACAATGAGCAGTTCTTC.

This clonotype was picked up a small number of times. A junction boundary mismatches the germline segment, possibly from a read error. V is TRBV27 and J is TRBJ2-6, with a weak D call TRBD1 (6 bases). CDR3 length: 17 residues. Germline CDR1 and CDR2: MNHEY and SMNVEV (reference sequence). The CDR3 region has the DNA TGTGCCAGCAGTTTAGGGGACACAGTGTCTGGGGCTAACGTCCTGACTTTC. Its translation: CASSLGDTVSGANVLTF.

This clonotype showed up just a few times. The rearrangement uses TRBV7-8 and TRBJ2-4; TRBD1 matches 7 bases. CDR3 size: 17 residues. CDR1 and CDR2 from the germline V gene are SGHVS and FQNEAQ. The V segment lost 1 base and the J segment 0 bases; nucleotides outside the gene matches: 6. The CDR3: CASSLGQGDLAKNIQYF. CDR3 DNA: TGTGCCAGCAGCTTAGGACAGGGTGACCTAGCCAAAAACATTCAGTACTTC.

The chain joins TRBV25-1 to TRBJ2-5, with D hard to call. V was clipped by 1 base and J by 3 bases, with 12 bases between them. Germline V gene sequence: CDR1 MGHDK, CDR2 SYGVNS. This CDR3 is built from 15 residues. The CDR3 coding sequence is TGTGCCAGCAGTGAATTTAGTACCCTTAAAGAGACCCAGTACTTC. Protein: CASSEFSTLKETQYF.

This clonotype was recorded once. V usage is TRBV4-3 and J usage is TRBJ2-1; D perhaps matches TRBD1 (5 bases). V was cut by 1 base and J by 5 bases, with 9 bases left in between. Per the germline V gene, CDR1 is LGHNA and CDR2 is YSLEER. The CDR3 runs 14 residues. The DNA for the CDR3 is TGCGCCAGCAGCCAAGTAAGGGGTAACAATGAGCAGTTCTTC. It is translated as CASSQVRGNNEQFF.

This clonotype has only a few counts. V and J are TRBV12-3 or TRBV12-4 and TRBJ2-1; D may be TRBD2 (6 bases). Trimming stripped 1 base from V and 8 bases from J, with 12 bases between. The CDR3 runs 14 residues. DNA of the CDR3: TGTGCCAGCAGTTTAGGCGGGGCAAGGGATGAGCAGTTCTTC. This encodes CASSLGGARDEQFF.

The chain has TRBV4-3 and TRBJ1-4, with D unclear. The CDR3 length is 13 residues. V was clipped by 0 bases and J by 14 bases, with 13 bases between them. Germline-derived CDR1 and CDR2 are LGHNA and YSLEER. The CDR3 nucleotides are TGCGCCAGCAGCCAAGATTCGCACAGCCCCCTGTTTTTT. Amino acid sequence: CASSQDSHSPLFF.

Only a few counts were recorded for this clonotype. The CDR3 is CSGDSDEQFF. For the CDR3, the DNA is TGCAGCGGGGACAGCGATGAGCAGTTCTTC. The V call is TRBV29-1, the J call TRBJ2-1, with 7 bases that match TRBD1. Trimming removed 7 bases from V and 8 bases from J; junction bases left unmatched: 2. The germline V gene has CDR1 SQVTM and CDR2 ANQGSEA. The CDR3 sequence is 10 residues long.

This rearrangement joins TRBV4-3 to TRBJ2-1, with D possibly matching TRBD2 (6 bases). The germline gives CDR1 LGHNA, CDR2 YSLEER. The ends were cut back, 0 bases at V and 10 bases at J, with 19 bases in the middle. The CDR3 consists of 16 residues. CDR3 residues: CASSQEAFSGGSEQFF. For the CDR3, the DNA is TGCGCCAGCAGCCAAGAGGCCTTCTCCGGGGGTAGCGAGCAGTTCTTC.

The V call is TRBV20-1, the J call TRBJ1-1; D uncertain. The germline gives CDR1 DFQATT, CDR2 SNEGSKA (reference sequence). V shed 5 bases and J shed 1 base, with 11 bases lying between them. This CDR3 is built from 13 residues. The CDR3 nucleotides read TGCAGTGCTCCCCGCCCAGCGAACACTGAAGCTTTCTTT. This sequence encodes CSAPRPANTEAFF.